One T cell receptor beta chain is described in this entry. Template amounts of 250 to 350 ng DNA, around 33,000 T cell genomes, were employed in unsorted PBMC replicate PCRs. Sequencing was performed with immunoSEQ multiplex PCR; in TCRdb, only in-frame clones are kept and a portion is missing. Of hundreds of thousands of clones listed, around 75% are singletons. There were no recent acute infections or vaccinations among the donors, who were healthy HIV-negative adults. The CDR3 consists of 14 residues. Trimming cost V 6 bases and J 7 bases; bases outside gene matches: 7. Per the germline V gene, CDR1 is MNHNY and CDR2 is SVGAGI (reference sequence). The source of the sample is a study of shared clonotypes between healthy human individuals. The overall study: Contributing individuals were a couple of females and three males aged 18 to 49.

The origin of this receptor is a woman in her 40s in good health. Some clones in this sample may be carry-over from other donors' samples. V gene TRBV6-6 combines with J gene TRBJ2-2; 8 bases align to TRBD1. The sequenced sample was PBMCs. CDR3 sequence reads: CASRIQGVNGELFF. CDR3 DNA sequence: TGTGCCAGCAGGATACAGGGGGTTAACGGGGAGCTGTTTTTT.